The next 15 T cell receptor beta chains were all read from a single sample in a study of T cells in Graves' hyperthyroidism and ophthalmopathy. Researchers amplified the TCR beta CDR3 regions from RNA transcripts. When the TCR CDR3 underwent first-round RT-PCR, the HTBI primer set was used. MiXCR, applied by TCRdb to the multiplex PCR reads, yields one record per CDR3 protein. Of fewer than 900,000 distinct CDR3 sequences detected, 18% appear once; the ten largest clones hold around 17%. The sequencing input was blood. These receptors were taken from a woman aged 50 to 60 with Graves' hyperthyroidism that later progressed to Graves' ophthalmopathy.

This clonotype was recorded a few times. The chain employs TRBV5-4 and TRBJ2-5; D ambiguous. Trimming took off 0 bases at V and 5 bases at J, with 5 bases between the two ends. Germline lookup yields CDR1 SGHNT and CDR2 YYREEE (reference sequence). The length of the CDR3 is 12 residues. CDR3 protein: CASSLESETQYF. The CDR3 DNA reads as TGTGCCAGCAGCTTGGAGTCCGAGACCCAGTACTTC.

This clonotype was seen many times. The rearrangement joins TRBV5-1 to TRBJ1-1, with D possibly matching TRBD1 (5 bases). There are 16 residues in the CDR3. Germline CDR1 and CDR2: SGHRS and YFSETQ. Trimming cost V 1 base and J 0 bases, with 13 bases left between them. The CDR3 DNA reads TGCGCCAGCAGCTTGAGGGGAGGGAATGTGAACACTGAAGCTTTCTTT. Translating gives CASSLRGGNVNTEAFF.

This clonotype was recorded a few times. The chain joins TRBV6-1 to TRBJ1-1; D possibly corresponds to TRBD1 (6 bases). CDR3 length equals 14 residues. V shed 6 bases and J shed 3 bases, with 14 bases lying between them. CDR1 MNHNS and CDR2 SASEGT come from the germline V gene. The CDR3 nucleotides are TGTGCCAGCAGGCTAATACAGGGTTACACTGAAGCTTTCTTT. Translating it yields CASRLIQGYTEAFF.

The chain carries TRBV6-2 or TRBV6-3 and TRBJ1-2; TRBD1 matches 8 bases. Germline V gene data show CDR1 as MNHEY and CDR2 as SVGEGT. With 5 bases clipped from V and 4 bases from J, the junction kept 6 bases outside the gene matches. The CDR3 is made up of 14 amino acids. The DNA for the CDR3 is TGTGCCAGCAGTAAGGGACAGGTTCCCTATGGCTACACCTTC. It translates to CASSKGQVPYGYTF.

This clonotype appeared many times. V usage is TRBV5-1 and J usage is TRBJ2-1, with D perhaps matching TRBD2 (5 bases). The ends were cut back, 0 bases at V and 5 bases at J, with 9 bases in the middle. The CDR3 runs 14 residues. Looked up from germline, CDR1 is SGHRS and CDR2 is YFSETQ. CDR3 residues: CASSLVGLDNEQFF. DNA of the CDR3: TGCGCCAGCAGCTTGGTAGGACTGGACAATGAGCAGTTCTTC. Supplemented by reference TRBV5-1 and TRBJ2-1, the full variable domain reads KAGVTQTPRYLIKTRGQQVTLSCSPISGHRSVSWYQQTPGQGLQFLFEYFSETQRNKGNFPGRFSGRQFSNSRSEMNVSTLELGDSALYLCASSLVGLDNEQFFGPGTRLTVL.

This clonotype was observed many times. The gene calls are TRBV2 and TRBJ2-1, with 7 bases matching TRBD2. Germline V gene data show CDR1 as SNHLY and CDR2 as FYNNEI. The CDR3 is 15 amino acids. V gave up 9 bases and J gave up 2 bases; unmatched junction bases: 10. The CDR3 DNA reads as TGTGCCAGTTCCGCCTTGGCGGGGGCCTACAATGAGCAGTTCTTC. Its protein is CASSALAGAYNEQFF.

This clonotype was detected only a few times. The genes are TRBV3-1 and TRBJ2-3, with 8 bases aligning to TRBD2. J was trimmed by 4 bases and V by 5 bases; bases with no gene match: 11. This CDR3 spans 16 amino acids. Per germline, CDR1 LGHDT and CDR2 YNNKEL (reference sequence). The chain's CDR3 is CASSYSGTSAADTQYF. CDR3 coding DNA: TGTGCCAGCAGCTACTCCGGGACTAGTGCGGCAGATACGCAGTATTTT.

The V gene is TRBV6-2 or TRBV6-3, the J gene TRBJ2-1; tentative D call: TRBD2 (5 bases). Germline CDR1 is MNHEY and CDR2 is SVGEGT. Trimming took 6 bases from V and 1 from J, leaving 16 bases between them. The CDR3 extends over 16 amino acids. The CDR3 DNA sequence: TGTGCCAGCAGCTCCCTGCGGGTGTCGTCCTACAATGAGCAGTTCTTC. Its protein product is CASSSLRVSSYNEQFF.

This clonotype was detected only a few times. The V and J genes are TRBV12-3 or TRBV12-4 and TRBJ1-5; maybe TRBD1 (5 bases). V shed 3 bases and J shed 7 bases, with 13 bases lying between them. This CDR3 contains 14 residues. CDR3 protein: CASSLGPGYQPQHF. CDR3 nucleotides: TGTGCCAGCAGTTTGGGTCCAGGGTACCAGCCCCAGCATTTT.

The sample holds a few counts of this clonotype. The rearrangement joins TRBV20-1 to TRBJ2-7; 7 nucleotides line up with TRBD2. The trim removed 3 bases at V and 1 base at J, leaving 9 bases unmatched. Germline CDR1 and CDR2: DFQATT and SNEGSKA (reference sequence). The CDR3 extends over 15 amino acids. The CDR3, as DNA: TGCAGTGCTAGGCCGCGGGGGACCGTTTCCTACGAGCAGTACTTC. It is translated as CSARPRGTVSYEQYF.

The chain joins TRBV7-9 to TRBJ2-3; D may be TRBD1 (6 bases). CDR1 and CDR2 from the germline V gene are SEHNR and FQNEAQ (reference sequence). CDR3 length equals 16 residues. The ends were cut back, 6 bases at V and 4 bases at J, with 20 bases in the middle. The CDR3 loop reads CASRLTGTKISDTQYF. In DNA form, the CDR3 reads TGTGCCAGCAGGTTAACCGGGACAAAAATTTCAGATACGCAGTATTTT.

This chain links TRBV20-1 with TRBJ2-7; the D gene is possibly TRBD1 (6 bases). With 4 bases removed from V and 2 bases from J, the gap between germline ends came to 12 bases. The V gene's germline CDR1 is DFQATT and CDR2 SNEGSKA (reference sequence). The CDR3 spans 13 residues. CDR3 DNA sequence: TGCAGTGCTACGGACAGCAACCCCTACGAGCAGTACTTC. This translates into CSATDSNPYEQYF.

There are a few counts of this clonotype. CDR3 in amino acids: CASSQEGGRGKLFF. DNA of the CDR3: TGCGCCAGCAGCCAAGAGGGGGGAAGGGGAAAACTGTTTTTT. The rearrangement uses TRBV4-1 and TRBJ1-4, with D possibly TRBD1 on 5 matching bases. This CDR3 contains 14 residues. Trimming pared 0 bases from V and 10 bases from J, leaving 12 bases between. Per germline, CDR1 MGHRA and CDR2 YSYEKL.

Remarks on this clonotype: The junction departs from the called germline gene at one end, perhaps through a read error. The V and J genes are TRBV3-1 and TRBJ2-1; D might be TRBD2 (6 bases). Germline CDR1 LGHDT, CDR2 YNNKEL (reference sequence). This CDR3 has 15 residues. CDR3 region: CASSQEGTSYHEQFF. CDR3 sequence (DNA): TGTGCCAGCAGCCAAGAAGGAACTAGCTACCATGAGCAGTTCTTC.

This clonotype has a handful of counts. V is TRBV6-1 and J is TRBJ1-2; weak D call: TRBD1 (6 bases). The CDR3 has 12 amino acids. CDR1 is MNHNS and CDR2 is SASEGT in the germline V gene. Trimming shortened V by 10 bases and J by 0 bases, and 9 bases separated the two germline ends. CDR3 in amino acids: CAIGTTNYGYTF. In nucleotides, the CDR3 is TGTGCCATCGGGACAACTAACTATGGCTACACCTTC.